This is a list of T cell receptor beta chains from one sample in a study of type 1 and type 2 diabetes patients. MiXCR, run by TCRdb on the multiplex PCR reads, gives a single entry per CDR3 protein. Here the sample spans under 300,000 distinct CDR3 sequences, 45% to 60% being singletons. Sequences were obtained from peripheral blood mononuclear cells (PBMCs). These receptors were obtained from a young man with type 2 diabetes. Both conserved end residues are part of each CDR3. D genes are given only for firm matches.

V	D	CDR3
TRBV11-2	-	CASSPDGQSTHEQYF
TRBV20-1	TRBD2	CSADLAGEGTDTQYF
TRBV19	-	CASSISVFSTPDLHTGELFF
TRBV7-8	-	CASSSTAWEWLTF
TRBV2	TRBD1	CASMDRAGSPLHF
TRBV12-3/TRBV12-4	TRBD1	CASRHDRVGETQYF
TRBV18	-	CASSPNPNEKLFF
TRBV19	-	CASRTGNNEQFF
TRBV15	-	CATSGLSLGQGSQPQHF
TRBV4-3	-	CASSRGGEYEQYF
TRBV18	TRBD2	CASSKLAGAPNTGELFF
TRBV4-2	TRBD1	CASSQLQGAPEAFF
TRBV19	-	CASSIGSERAFF
TRBV5-6	-	CASSRADRDSGEQYF
TRBV18	TRBD1	CASSPGSGQGSSPLHF
TRBV12-5	TRBD1	CASGRGQGSSYEQYF
TRBV2	TRBD2	CASSGLSSGRPYEQYF
TRBV10-1	-	CASSESWSVDTQYF
TRBV15	TRBD2	CATSSLPGLAGDISYNEQFF
TRBV12-3/TRBV12-4	TRBD1	CASRTGAGANVLTF
TRBV10-3	-	CAIKDAGGRREQYF
TRBV6-5	-	CASRPTATPWGELFF
TRBV12-3/TRBV12-4	-	CASSYGLFSGELFF
TRBV5-1	-	CASSLEGGMETQYF
TRBV7-2	-	CASSLSPGSYEQYF
TRBV6-1	-	CASSFRNPSPLHF
TRBV7-3	-	CASSLVLGGHNEQFF
TRBV20-1	TRBD2	CSARGSGTSTDTQYF
TRBV30	-	CAWGENSPLHF
TRBV20-1	-	CSASSVSSYNSPLHF
TRBV2	-	CASTVINQPQHF
TRBV30	TRBD1	CAWRQGGTDTQYF
TRBV4-1	-	CASSQDTVVRDEQYF
TRBV2	-	CASSEESGSYNSPLHF
TRBV9	-	CASSVRENSPLHF
TRBV20-1	-	CSARTPATNEKLFF
TRBV6-5	-	CASLYAGNEQFF
TRBV7-9	TRBD2	CASSPGTSNGGANVLTF